A single sample gave rise to the 8 T cell receptor beta chains below, sequenced in a study of PD-1 blockade in classical Hodgkin lymphoma. Generated by immunoSEQ multiplex PCR, the TCRdb table keeps only in-frame clones and is missing some. The top ten hold around 40% of the sample, which has approximately 20,000 clones, approximately 76% seen once. Time point given: cycle 4 day 1 (C4D1), after five to seven weeks of nivolumab. No patient escaped relapse after autologous stem cell transplantation, and brentuximab vedotin exposure varied. The input for sequencing was peripheral blood mononuclear cells (PBMCs), taken before the fourth cycle of nivolumab. The receptors were sampled from a human donor with classical Hodgkin lymphoma.

The genes are TRBV2 and TRBJ1-1, with a tentative D call TRBD1 (6 bases). This CDR3 is 13 amino acids long. The ends were cut back, 4 bases at V and 10 bases at J, with 16 bases in the middle. Germline V CDR1 and CDR2: SNHLY, FYNNEI. The CDR3: CASSGTAGFVAFF. Written as DNA, the CDR3 is TGTGCCAGCAGTGGGACAGCGGGATTTGTAGCTTTCTTT.

The rearrangement joins TRBV9 to TRBJ2-7, with TRBD2 matching 11 bases. The CDR3 length is 16 residues. Germline V CDR1 and CDR2: SGDLS, YYNGEE. Trimming cost V 3 bases and J 4 bases; bases outside gene matches: 9. The CDR3 DNA sequence: TGTGCCAGCAGCGCCGAATTAGCGGGAGGGTGGTACGAGCAGTACTTC. It is translated as CASSAELAGGWYEQYF. The full variable domain, completed using reference TRBV9 and TRBJ2-7, is DSGVTQTPKHLITATGQRVTLRCSPRSGDLSVYWYQQSLDQGLQFLIQYYNGEERAKGNILERFSAQQFPDLHSELNLSSLELGDSALYFCASSAELAGGWYEQYFGPGTRLTVT.

The rearrangement uses TRBV19 and TRBJ1-2, with TRBD1 matching over 7 bases. The CDR3 sequence is 13 residues long. Germline V CDR1 and CDR2: LNHDA, SQIVND (reference sequence). For the CDR3, the DNA is TGTGGGGCCAACAGGGGAGAAACCGGTGGCTACACCTTC. It yields the protein CGANRGETGGYTF.

This clone was counted between two and nine times. The rearrangement links TRBV10-2 to TRBJ1-1; no clear D gene. V lost 8 bases and J lost 3, with 10 bases in between. The germline V gene encodes CDR1 WSHSY and CDR2 SAAADI. The CDR3 consists of 12 residues. The DNA of the CDR3 is TGCGCCAGCGGATTCGGGGACACTGAAGCTTTCTTT. This sequence encodes CASGFGDTEAFF.

The chain has TRBV15 and TRBJ2-5; the D call may be TRBD1 or TRBD2 (5 bases each). CDR3 size: 14 residues. V lost 1 base and J lost 5, with 11 bases in between. Germline assignment: CDR1 LNHNV and CDR2 YYDKDF (reference sequence). The CDR3 here is CATSRGPREETQYF. The CDR3 nucleotides read TGTGCCACCAGCAGAGGCCCCAGGGAGGAGACCCAGTACTTC.

In this sample, this clone turned up a few times. This chain uses TRBV5-8 with TRBJ2-3, with no clear D. This CDR3 is 14 amino acids long. Trimming took 2 bases from V and 0 from J, leaving 7 bases between them. Germline V gene data show CDR1 as SGHTS and CDR2 as YDEGEE. CDR3 nucleotides: TGTGCCAGCAGCTTCTCGCCTAGCACAGATACGCAGTATTTT. Protein sequence: CASSFSPSTDTQYF.

This clone showed up just once. The genes are TRBV7-9 and TRBJ2-1; D unclear. There are 14 residues in the CDR3. Germline CDR1 is SEHNR and CDR2 is FQNEAQ (reference sequence). V lost 5 bases and J lost 4, with 12 bases in between. The CDR3 loop reads CASSLHLPYNEQFF. In DNA form, the CDR3 reads TGTGCCAGCAGCCTCCACCTACCATACAATGAGCAGTTCTTC.

CDR3 amino acids: CASSFGGLRDTQYF. In nucleotides, the CDR3 is TGCGCCAGCAGCTTCGGGGGTCTGAGGGATACGCAGTATTTT. The genes are TRBV5-1 and TRBJ2-3; TRBD2 is a possible D gene (6 bases). There are 14 residues in the CDR3. Germline CDR1 and CDR2: SGHRS and YFSETQ. V was clipped by 2 bases and J by 6 bases, with 13 bases between them.